Following are 29 T cell receptor beta chains from one sample sequenced in a study of blood T cells in healthy people across ages. Sample-barcoded 5' priming and a J-beta primer mix drove a second PCR of roughly 6 to 12 cycles. TCRdb recomputed calls from the 5' RACE reads with MiXCR, one row per CDR3 protein. The sample lists some 860,000 distinct CDR3 sequences; 56% were seen once. The sequenced sample was blood. These receptors were taken from a man aged 35-49 years in good health.

This clonotype has a handful of counts. CDR3 nucleotide sequence: TGTGCCAGCAGTTACGCTATAAACTTCAACACTGAAGCTTTCTTT. This gives the protein CASSYAINFNTEAFF. V is TRBV6-2 or TRBV6-3 and J is TRBJ1-1; no firm D call. Trimming pared 2 bases from V and 2 bases from J, leaving 12 bases between. The CDR3 covers 15 residues. In germline, CDR1 is MNHEY, CDR2 SVGEGT.

Note on this clonotype: The junction departs from the called germline gene at one end, perhaps through a read error. The chain recombines TRBV25-1 with TRBJ1-6; unclear D gene. Germline lookup yields CDR1 MGHDK and CDR2 SYGVNS. This CDR3 region has 14 residues. The CDR3 sequence: CASSRSGYNSPLYF. CDR3 DNA: TGTGCCAGCAGTCGGTCCGGGTATAATTCACCCCTCTACTTT.

CDR3 in DNA: TGTGCCACCACCGGGACAGCCAATAATTCACCCCTCCACTTT. Protein product: CATTGTANNSPLHF. The chain is built from TRBV27 and TRBJ1-6, with TRBD1 matching over 7 bases. CDR1 and CDR2 (germline): MNHEY, SMNVEV (reference sequence). This CDR3 is 14 amino acids long. The ends lost 10 bases at V and 5 bases at J; junction bases unmatched: 8.

The CDR3 is CASSQKYRSGANVLTF. In DNA form, the CDR3 reads TGTGCCAGCAGCCAAAAGTACCGATCTGGGGCCAACGTCCTGACTTTC. The chain is built from TRBV14 and TRBJ2-6; D gene unclear. The CDR3 runs to 16 residues. With 2 bases removed from V and 1 base from J, the gap between germline ends came to 9 bases. The germline CDR1 and CDR2 sequences are SGHDN and FVKESK.

This clonotype came up once. This chain links TRBV5-1 with TRBJ2-7; weak D call: TRBD2 (6 bases). CDR1 is SGHRS and CDR2 is YFSETQ in the germline V gene. Trimming left V 1 base short and J 9 bases short, with 26 bases between. The CDR3 contains 17 residues. The CDR3 region is CASSLFVVEAAGIGQYF. The CDR3 DNA follows: TGCGCCAGCAGCTTGTTTGTTGTGGAAGCGGCGGGGATTGGGCAGTACTTC. The whole variable domain, filled in from reference TRBV5-1 and TRBJ2-7, reads KAGVTQTPRYLIKTRGQQVTLSCSPISGHRSVSWYQQTPGQGLQFLFEYFSETQRNKGNFPGRFSGRQFSNSRSEMNVSTLELGDSALYLCASSLFVVEAAGIGQYFGPGTRLTVT.

A single count supports this clonotype. The J gene is TRBJ1-1, the V gene TRBV30, with D unresolved. Per germline, CDR1 GTSNPN and CDR2 SVGIG (reference sequence). Trimming took 1 base from V and 7 from J, leaving 10 bases between them. This CDR3 has 12 amino acids. The CDR3: CAWSASGFEAFF. CDR3 DNA sequence: TGTGCCTGGAGTGCAAGTGGCTTTGAAGCTTTCTTT.

This chain links TRBV13 with TRBJ2-7, with a possible D match to TRBD2 (6 bases). V was clipped by 0 bases and J by 1 base, with 19 bases between them. This CDR3 contains 18 residues. CDR1 and CDR2 (germline): PRHDT, FYEKMQ (reference sequence). CDR3 sequence: CASSLGYLGSTSSYEQYF. The DNA for the CDR3 is TGTGCCAGCAGCTTAGGTTATCTCGGGAGTACCTCTTCCTACGAGCAGTACTTC.

V is TRBV20-1 and J is TRBJ2-1; D possibly corresponds to TRBD2 (5 bases). Near its end, the DNA agrees better with TRBJ2-7, so the J call may be wrong. Germline V gene sequence: CDR1 DFQATT, CDR2 SNEGSKA (reference sequence). The CDR3 runs 13 residues. The CDR3 DNA follows: TGCAGTGCCCGCCGGGGAACTCACGACGAGCAGTACTTC. It encodes CSARRGTHDEQYF.

This clonotype was counted only a few times. The DNA is left out, because the CDR3 cannot be placed on it with certainty; the CDR3 is given as TCRdb lists it. The gene calls are TRBV28 and TRBJ2-7; TRBD2, the table's D call, was not compared with the DNA. The CDR3 spans 15 amino acids, including both terminal residues. CDR1 is MDHEN and CDR2 is SYDVKM in the germline V gene. CDR3 protein: CASSSSGGRRDRQYF.

V and J are TRBV7-2 and TRBJ2-3; the match to TRBD1 covers 7 bases. This CDR3 spans 16 amino acids. Germline trimming cut 3 bases from V and 4 bases from J; bases unmatched to any gene: 10. Per germline, CDR1 SGHTA and CDR2 FQGNSA. The CDR3 here is CASSFGTVNPSDTQYF. Here the CDR3 DNA reads TGTGCCAGCAGCTTTGGGACAGTGAACCCTTCAGATACGCAGTATTTT.

V usage is TRBV5-1 and J usage is TRBJ2-7; D may match TRBD1 or TRBD2 (5 bases each). In germline, CDR1 is SGHRS, CDR2 YFSETQ. V was trimmed by 1 base and J by 3 bases, leaving 17 bases between them. CDR3 size: 16 residues. CDR3 residues: CASSLLVGDRIYEQYF. CDR3 bases: TGCGCCAGCAGCTTGTTGGTGGGGGACCGAATCTACGAGCAGTACTTC.

This clonotype was observed a few times. This chain links TRBV7-3 with TRBJ2-3; TRBD2 matches 7 bases. CDR3 length equals 14 residues. Per germline, CDR1 SGHTA and CDR2 FQGTGA. After removal of 2 bases from V and 4 bases from J, the junction contained 3 bases not matched to a gene. The CDR3 DNA reads as TGTGCCAGCAGCTTAGGACTAGGGGCAGATACGCAGTATTTT. Protein product: CASSLGLGADTQYF.

This clonotype was observed a few times. The chain is built from TRBV6-1 and TRBJ2-7; D unclear. CDR3 length: 15 amino acids. Germline CDR1 MNHNS, CDR2 SASEGT. Trimming removed 3 bases at V and 0 bases at J, with 12 bases between. CDR3 protein: CASSDLRPPSYEQYF. The CDR3 region has the DNA TGTGCCAGCAGTGATCTGAGACCACCCTCCTACGAGCAGTACTTC.

The chain carries TRBV6-5 and TRBJ2-5; TRBD2 agrees at 10 bases. The better agreement between TRBJ2-7 and the DNA end casts doubt on the J call. Looked up from germline, CDR1 is MNHEY and CDR2 is SVGAGI. This CDR3 contains 14 residues. The CDR3 DNA follows: TGTGCCAGCCGTCTAGCGGGAGAGACTTACGAGCAGTACTTC. This sequence encodes CASRLAGETYEQYF.

This clonotype showed up just a few times. J is TRBJ2-7 and V is TRBV5-4; no definite D call. Germline V gene sequence: CDR1 SGHNT, CDR2 YYREEE (reference sequence). The CDR3 totals 14 residues. V lost 0 bases and J lost 6, with 13 bases in between. CDR3 sequence reads: CASSLDLIPGEQYF. The CDR3 nucleotides read TGTGCCAGCAGCTTGGATTTAATTCCTGGCGAGCAGTACTTC.

This chain uses TRBV20-1 with TRBJ2-1; D remains ambiguous. The CDR3 has 11 amino acids. Germline V CDR1 and CDR2: DFQATT, SNEGSKA (reference sequence). The germline V and J ends were trimmed by 5 bases and 4 bases, with 6 bases remaining between them. The CDR3: CSAFQYNEQFF. CDR3 sequence (DNA): TGCAGTGCTTTCCAGTACAATGAGCAGTTCTTC.

The chain has TRBV28 and TRBJ2-7, with 7 bases lining up with TRBD1. The V gene's germline CDR1 is MDHEN and CDR2 SYDVKM. J gave up 3 bases and V 6 bases, and 14 bases lay outside the gene matches. This CDR3 has 16 amino acids. The chain's CDR3 is CASSAHPQGRDYEQYF. The CDR3 DNA is TGTGCCAGCAGCGCACATCCACAGGGGCGAGACTACGAGCAGTACTTC.

This clonotype was observed a few times. The V and J genes are TRBV19 and TRBJ2-7; D remains ambiguous. V was cut by 5 bases and J by 0 bases, with 8 bases left in between. The CDR3 is made up of 13 amino acids. Germline CDR1 LNHDA, CDR2 SQIVND (reference sequence). The CDR3 DNA follows: TGTGCCAGTAGTGTCCTCAGCTCCTACGAGCAGTACTTC. Residues: CASSVLSSYEQYF.

Regarding this clonotype: One junction end does not reproduce the germline sequence, and a read error may be involved. The chain uses TRBV20-1 and TRBJ1-5; no reliable D call. From germline, CDR1 is DFQATT and CDR2 SNEGSKA (reference sequence). The CDR3 covers 13 residues. The CDR3 loop is CSASPRGNQPQHF. The CDR3 coding sequence is TGCAGCGCTAGTCCCAGAGGCAATCAGCCCCAGCATTTT.

This sequence joins TRBV29-1 and TRBJ2-7, with TRBD2 matching over 7 bases. J was trimmed by 7 bases and V by 6 bases; bases with no gene match: 15. The CDR3 totals 14 residues. Germline V lookup: CDR1 SQVTM, CDR2 ANQGSEA. The DNA for the CDR3 is TGCAGCGTGGGATGGGCGGGGGTAAACAATGAGCAGTACTTC. This codes for CSVGWAGVNNEQYF.

The gene calls are TRBV4-3 and TRBJ2-1; D possibly corresponds to TRBD2 (6 bases). The CDR3 length is 14 residues. Trimming cost V 2 bases and J 3 bases, with 8 bases left between them. The germline V gene has CDR1 LGHNA and CDR2 YSLEER. The CDR3 region has the DNA TGCGCCAGCAGCCAATCTAGCGTCTACAATGAGCAGTTCTTC. It codes for CASSQSSVYNEQFF.

The chain combines TRBV20-1 with TRBJ2-7; possibly TRBD1 for D (6 bases). Trimming removed 2 bases at V and 3 bases at J, with 41 bases between. The CDR3 sequence is 23 residues long. Germline V gives CDR1 DFQATT, CDR2 SNEGSKA (reference sequence). CDR3 nucleotide sequence: TGCAGTGCTAGATCTTGGGGCTCGGGCAGTGCTAGATGGTTAGGGGGAGAGGTCTACGAGCAGTACTTC. It is translated as CSARSWGSGSARWLGGEVYEQYF.

The genes are TRBV5-5 and TRBJ1-2; tentatively, D is TRBD1 (6 bases). Germline V CDR1 and CDR2: SGHKS, YYEKEE (reference sequence). The length of the CDR3 is 15 residues. V lost 4 bases to trimming and J lost 4 bases, with 17 bases between them. The CDR3 DNA is TGTGCCAGCAGCACCTGGGCGGGGGCGGTCTATGGCTACACCTTC. It specifies CASSTWAGAVYGYTF.

The rearrangement joins TRBV25-1 to TRBJ1-1, with D perhaps TRBD1 (5 bases). Germline assignment: CDR1 MGHDK and CDR2 SYGVNS. V lost 6 bases to trimming and J lost 5 bases, with 16 bases between them. The CDR3 sequence is 14 residues long. In DNA, the CDR3 is TGTGCCAGCAGACGAGACATCGGGGCGACTGAAGCTTTCTTT. Translation: CASRRDIGATEAFF.

This clonotype was counted many times. V gene TRBV7-9 combines with J gene TRBJ2-3, with 7 bases aligning to TRBD2. From germline, CDR1 is SEHNR and CDR2 FQNEAQ (reference sequence). V lost 5 bases and J lost 5; bases outside the gene matches: 13. The CDR3 sequence is 16 residues long. CDR3 DNA: TGTGCCAGCAGCCGACCCGGGACTGGGGGGGGAGATACGCAGTATTTT. Amino acid sequence: CASSRPGTGGGDTQYF. Variable domain in full (rest from reference TRBV7-9 and TRBJ2-3): DTGVSQNPRHKITKRGQNVTFRCDPISEHNRLYWYRQTLGQGPEFLTYFQNEAQLEKSRLLSDRFSAERPKGSFSTLEIQRTEQGDSAMYLCASSRPGTGGGDTQYFGPGTRLTVL.

This clonotype was detected only a few times. J is TRBJ1-1 and V is TRBV6-2 or TRBV6-3, with 7 bases that match TRBD1. The CDR3 is made up of 16 amino acids. V lost 2 bases, J lost 0 bases, and 6 bases stayed unmatched. Per the germline V gene, CDR1 is MNHEY and CDR2 is SVGEGT. In DNA form, the CDR3 reads TGTGCCAGCAGTTACCCCGCGACAGGGCTGAACACTGAAGCTTTCTTT. This codes for CASSYPATGLNTEAFF.

CDR3 region: CASSVGGLKGPQETQYF. DNA of the CDR3: TGTGCCAGCAGCGTAGGGGGATTGAAGGGCCCCCAAGAGACCCAGTACTTC. The rearrangement uses TRBV9 and TRBJ2-5; D gene uncertain. Germline assignment: CDR1 SGDLS and CDR2 YYNGEE. Trimming stripped 0 bases from V and 1 base from J, with 16 bases between. The CDR3 spans 17 residues.

The V call is TRBV6-1, the J call TRBJ2-1, with TRBD2 as a possible D gene (7 bases). The CDR3 spans 17 residues. Germline V CDR1 and CDR2: MNHNS, SASEGT. V was shortened by 7 bases and J by 3 bases, with 22 bases between the two germline ends. The CDR3 DNA reads as TGTGCCAGCACCGACTGGGGGGCTAGCGGCATCTACAATGAGCAGTTCTTC. This sequence encodes CASTDWGASGIYNEQFF.

The chain employs TRBV27 and TRBJ2-7; D gene uncertain. The germline V and J ends were trimmed by 2 bases and 2 bases, with 13 bases remaining between them. Germline V gene sequence: CDR1 MNHEY, CDR2 SMNVEV (reference sequence). The CDR3 consists of 15 residues. The CDR3 DNA is TGTGCCAGCAGTTTAGCGACCGGCATTACCTACGAGCAGTACTTC. As protein: CASSLATGITYEQYF.